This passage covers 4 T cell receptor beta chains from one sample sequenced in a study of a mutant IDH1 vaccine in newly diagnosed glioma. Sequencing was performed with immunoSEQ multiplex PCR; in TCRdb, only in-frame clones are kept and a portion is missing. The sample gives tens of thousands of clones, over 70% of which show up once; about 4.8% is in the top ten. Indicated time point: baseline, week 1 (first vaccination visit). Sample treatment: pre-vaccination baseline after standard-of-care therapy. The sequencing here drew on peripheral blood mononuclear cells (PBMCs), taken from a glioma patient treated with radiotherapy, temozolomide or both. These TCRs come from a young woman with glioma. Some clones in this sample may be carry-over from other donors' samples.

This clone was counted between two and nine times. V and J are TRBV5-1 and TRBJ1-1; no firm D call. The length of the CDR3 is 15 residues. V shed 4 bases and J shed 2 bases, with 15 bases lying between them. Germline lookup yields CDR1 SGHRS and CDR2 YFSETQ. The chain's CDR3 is CASSLAVDGNTEAFF. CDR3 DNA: TGCGCCAGCAGCCTTGCAGTGGATGGTAACACTGAAGCTTTCTTT.

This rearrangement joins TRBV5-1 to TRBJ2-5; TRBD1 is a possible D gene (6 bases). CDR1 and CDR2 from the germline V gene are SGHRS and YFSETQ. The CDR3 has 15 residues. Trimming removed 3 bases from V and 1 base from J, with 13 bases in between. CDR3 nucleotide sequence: TGCGCCAGCAGCTCTTCGGACAGAGTCCAAGAGACCCAGTACTTC. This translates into CASSSSDRVQETQYF.

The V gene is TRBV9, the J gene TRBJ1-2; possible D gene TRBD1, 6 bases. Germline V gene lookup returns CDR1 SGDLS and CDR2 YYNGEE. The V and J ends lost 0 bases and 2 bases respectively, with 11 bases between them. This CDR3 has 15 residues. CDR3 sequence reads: CASSVGLQGNYGYTF. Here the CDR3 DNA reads TGTGCCAGCAGCGTAGGGCTCCAGGGGAACTATGGCTACACCTTC.

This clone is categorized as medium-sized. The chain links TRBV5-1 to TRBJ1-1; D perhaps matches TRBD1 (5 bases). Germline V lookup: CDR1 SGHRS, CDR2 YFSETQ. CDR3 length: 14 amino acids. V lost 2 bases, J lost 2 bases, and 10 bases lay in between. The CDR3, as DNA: TGCGCCAGCAGCTTCGTAGGGGATAACACTGAAGCTTTCTTT. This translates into CASSFVGDNTEAFF. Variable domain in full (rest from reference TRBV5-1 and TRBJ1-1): KAGVTQTPRYLIKTRGQQVTLSCSPISGHRSVSWYQQTPGQGLQFLFEYFSETQRNKGNFPGRFSGRQFSNSRSEMNVSTLELGDSALYLCASSFVGDNTEAFFGQGTRLTVV.